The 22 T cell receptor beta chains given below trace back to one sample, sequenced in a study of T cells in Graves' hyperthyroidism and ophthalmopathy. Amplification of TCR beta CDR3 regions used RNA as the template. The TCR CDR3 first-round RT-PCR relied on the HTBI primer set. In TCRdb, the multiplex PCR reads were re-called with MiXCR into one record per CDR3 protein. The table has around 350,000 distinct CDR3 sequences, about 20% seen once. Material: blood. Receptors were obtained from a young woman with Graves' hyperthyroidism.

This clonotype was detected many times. The CDR3 bases are TGTGCCAGCAGTCGGGGGAAATTAGCTAACTATGGCTACACCTTC. It specifies CASSRGKLANYGYTF. The V call is TRBV12-3 or TRBV12-4, the J call TRBJ1-2; TRBD1 might be the D (5 bases). This CDR3 has 15 residues. Deletions cut 5 bases from V and 0 bases from J, with 13 bases between.

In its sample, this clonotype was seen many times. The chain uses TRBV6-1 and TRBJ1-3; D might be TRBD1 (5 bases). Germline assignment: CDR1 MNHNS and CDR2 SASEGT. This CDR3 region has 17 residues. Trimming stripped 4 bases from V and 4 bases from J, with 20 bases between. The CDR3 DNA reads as TGTGCCAGCAGTGTCCCGCCGTGGAGGCGGGGGGGAAACACCATATATTTT. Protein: CASSVPPWRRGGNTIYF.

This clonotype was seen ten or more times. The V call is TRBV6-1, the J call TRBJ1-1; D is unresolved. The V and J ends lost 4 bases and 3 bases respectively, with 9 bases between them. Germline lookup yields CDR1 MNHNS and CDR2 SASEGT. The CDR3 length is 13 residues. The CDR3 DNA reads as TGTGCCAGCAGTGTATCTCAGGACACTGAAGCTTTCTTT. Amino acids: CASSVSQDTEAFF.

The CDR3 protein is CASSYKGARTEAFF. DNA for the CDR3: TGTGCCAGCAGTTACAAGGGGGCGCGTACTGAAGCTTTCTTT. J is TRBJ1-1 and V is TRBV6-2 or TRBV6-3; 7 nucleotides match TRBD1. Looked up from germline, CDR1 is MNHEY and CDR2 is SVGEGT. The V segment lost 2 bases and the J segment 5 bases; nucleotides outside the gene matches: 5. This CDR3 contains 14 residues.

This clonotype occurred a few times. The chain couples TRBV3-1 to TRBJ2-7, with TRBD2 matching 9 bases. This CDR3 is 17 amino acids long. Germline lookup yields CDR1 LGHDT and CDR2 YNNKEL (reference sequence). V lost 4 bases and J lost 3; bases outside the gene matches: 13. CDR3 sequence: CASSPREAGTSFYEQYF. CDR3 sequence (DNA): TGTGCCAGCAGCCCGAGGGAGGCCGGGACTAGCTTCTACGAGCAGTACTTC.

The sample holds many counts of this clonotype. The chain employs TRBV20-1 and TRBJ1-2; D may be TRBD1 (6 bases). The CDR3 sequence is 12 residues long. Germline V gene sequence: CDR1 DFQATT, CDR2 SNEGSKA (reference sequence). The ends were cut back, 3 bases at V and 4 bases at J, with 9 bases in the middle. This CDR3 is CSARDRFYGYTF. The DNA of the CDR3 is TGCAGTGCTAGGGACAGATTCTATGGCTACACCTTC.

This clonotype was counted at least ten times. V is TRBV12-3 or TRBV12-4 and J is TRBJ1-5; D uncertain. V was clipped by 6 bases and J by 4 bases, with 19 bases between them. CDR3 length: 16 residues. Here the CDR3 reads CASRPGRRWANQPQHF. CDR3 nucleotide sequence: TGTGCCAGCAGACCTGGGAGGAGGTGGGCAAATCAGCCCCAGCATTTT.

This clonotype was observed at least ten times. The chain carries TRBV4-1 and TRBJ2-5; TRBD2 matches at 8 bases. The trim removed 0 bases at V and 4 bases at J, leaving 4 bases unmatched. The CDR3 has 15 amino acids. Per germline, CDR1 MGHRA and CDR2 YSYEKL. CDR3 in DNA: TGCGCCAGCAGCCAAGATGGAGCGGGGGCAGAGACCCAGTACTTC. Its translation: CASSQDGAGAETQYF.

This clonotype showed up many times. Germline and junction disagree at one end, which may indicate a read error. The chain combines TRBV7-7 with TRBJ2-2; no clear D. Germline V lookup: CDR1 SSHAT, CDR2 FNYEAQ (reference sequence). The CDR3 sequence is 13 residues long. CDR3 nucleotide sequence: TGTGCTAGCAGCTCGGTGGGCACCGGGGAGCTGTTTTTT. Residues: CASSSVGTGELFF.

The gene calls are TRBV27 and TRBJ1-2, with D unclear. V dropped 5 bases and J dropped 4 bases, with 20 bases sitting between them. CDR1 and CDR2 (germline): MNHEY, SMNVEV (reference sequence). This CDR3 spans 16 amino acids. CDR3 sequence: CASSPLWGPRPYGYTF. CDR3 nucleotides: TGTGCCAGCAGTCCCTTATGGGGTCCACGGCCCTATGGCTACACCTTC.

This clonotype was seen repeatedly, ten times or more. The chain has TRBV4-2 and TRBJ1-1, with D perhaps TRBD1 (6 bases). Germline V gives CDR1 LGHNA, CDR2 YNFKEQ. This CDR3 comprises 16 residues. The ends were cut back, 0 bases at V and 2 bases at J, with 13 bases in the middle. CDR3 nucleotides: TGTGCCAGCAGCCAAGACCCGACAGGAAGTAACACTGAAGCTTTCTTT. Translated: CASSQDPTGSNTEAFF.

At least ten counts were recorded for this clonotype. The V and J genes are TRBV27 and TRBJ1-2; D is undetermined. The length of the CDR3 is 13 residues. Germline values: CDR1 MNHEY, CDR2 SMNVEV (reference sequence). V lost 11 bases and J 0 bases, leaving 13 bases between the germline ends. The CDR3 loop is CAAARGTNYGYTF. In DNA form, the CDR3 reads TGTGCCGCCGCCCGCGGGACTAACTATGGCTACACCTTC.

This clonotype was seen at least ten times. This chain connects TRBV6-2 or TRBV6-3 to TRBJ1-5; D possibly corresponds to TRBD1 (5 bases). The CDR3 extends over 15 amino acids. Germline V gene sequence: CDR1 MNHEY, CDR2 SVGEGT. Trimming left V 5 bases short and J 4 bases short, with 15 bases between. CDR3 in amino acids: CASSASGRINQPQHF. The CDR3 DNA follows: TGTGCCAGCAGTGCCTCGGGACGAATAAATCAGCCCCAGCATTTT.

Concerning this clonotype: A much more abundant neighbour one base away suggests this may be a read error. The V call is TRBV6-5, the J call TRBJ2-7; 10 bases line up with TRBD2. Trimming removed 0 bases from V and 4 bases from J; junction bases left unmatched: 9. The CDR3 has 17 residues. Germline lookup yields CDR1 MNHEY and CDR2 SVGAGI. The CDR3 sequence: CASSYSDSAGGWYEQYF. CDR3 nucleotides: TGTGCCAGCAGTTACTCAGACTCAGCGGGGGGGTGGTACGAGCAGTACTTC.

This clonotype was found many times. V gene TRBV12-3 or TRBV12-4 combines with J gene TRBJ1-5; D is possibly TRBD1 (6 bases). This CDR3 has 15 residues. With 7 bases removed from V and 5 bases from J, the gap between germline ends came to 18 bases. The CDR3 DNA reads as TGTGCCAGCACTCTATCAGGGAAGGGGGATCAGCCCCAGCATTTT. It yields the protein CASTLSGKGDQPQHF.

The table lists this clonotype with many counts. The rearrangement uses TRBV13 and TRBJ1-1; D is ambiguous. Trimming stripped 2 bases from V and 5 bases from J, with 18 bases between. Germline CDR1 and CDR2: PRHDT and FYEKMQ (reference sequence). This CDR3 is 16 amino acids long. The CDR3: CASSLSLGLTRTEAFF. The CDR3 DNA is TGTGCCAGCAGCTTATCCCTTGGCTTAACACGGACTGAAGCTTTCTTT.

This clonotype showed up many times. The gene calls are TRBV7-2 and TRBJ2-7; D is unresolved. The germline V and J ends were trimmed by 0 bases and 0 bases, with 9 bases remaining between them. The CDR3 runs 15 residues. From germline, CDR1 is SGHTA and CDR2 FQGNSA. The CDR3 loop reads CASSLAPASSYEQYF. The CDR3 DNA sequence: TGTGCCAGCAGCTTAGCGCCAGCTTCCTCCTACGAGCAGTACTTC.

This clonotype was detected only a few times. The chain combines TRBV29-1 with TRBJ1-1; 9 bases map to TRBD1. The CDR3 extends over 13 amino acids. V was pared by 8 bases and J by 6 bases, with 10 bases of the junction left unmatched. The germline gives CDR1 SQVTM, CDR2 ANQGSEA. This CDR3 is CSLKQGAGAEAFF. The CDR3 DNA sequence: TGCAGCTTAAAACAGGGGGCTGGGGCTGAAGCTTTCTTT.

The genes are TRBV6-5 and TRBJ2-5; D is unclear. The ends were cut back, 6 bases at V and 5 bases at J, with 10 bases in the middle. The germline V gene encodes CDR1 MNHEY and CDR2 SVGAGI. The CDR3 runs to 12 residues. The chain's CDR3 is CASRINRETQYF. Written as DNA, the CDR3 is TGTGCCAGCAGAATTAACCGGGAGACCCAGTACTTC.

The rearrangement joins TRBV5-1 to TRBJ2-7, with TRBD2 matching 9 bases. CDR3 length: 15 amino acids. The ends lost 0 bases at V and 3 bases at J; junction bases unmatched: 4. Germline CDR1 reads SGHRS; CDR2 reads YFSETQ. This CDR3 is CASSLGSGSFYEQYF. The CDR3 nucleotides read TGCGCCAGCAGCTTGGGTAGCGGGAGCTTCTACGAGCAGTACTTC.

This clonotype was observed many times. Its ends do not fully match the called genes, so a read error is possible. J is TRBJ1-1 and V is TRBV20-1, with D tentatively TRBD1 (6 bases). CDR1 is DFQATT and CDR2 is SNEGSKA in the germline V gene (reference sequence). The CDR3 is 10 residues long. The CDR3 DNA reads TGCAGTGCTAGAGATGACAAGGGGGAGTTT. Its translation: CSARDDKGEF.

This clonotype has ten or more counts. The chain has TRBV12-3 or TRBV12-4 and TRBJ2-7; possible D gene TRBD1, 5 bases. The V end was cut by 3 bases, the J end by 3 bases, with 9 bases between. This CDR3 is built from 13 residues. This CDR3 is CASSLVTGYEQYF. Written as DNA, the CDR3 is TGTGCCAGCAGTTTGGTTACAGGCTACGAGCAGTACTTC.